This T cell receptor (beta chain) was recorded in a study of technical replicates of blood from a handful of donors (TCRdb year 2017). The library was made by the immunoSEQ multiplex PCR assay. Here the immuneACCESS table is served through TCRdb, limited to in-frame sequences with V and J called. Missing clones are a known gap in these copies; in checked studies unresolved V genes cover under half, and the rest lacks a known reason. The sample table shows under 85,000 clones, and 93% are seen once. Clones ranked in the top ten supply less than 0.3% of the sample. Trimming leaves V shorter by 4 bases and J shorter by 3 bases, with the junction holding 6 bases beyond the gene matches. CDR1 SGHAT and CDR2 FQNNGV were looked up in the germline V gene. From the cysteine through the phenylalanine, the CDR3 covers 14 amino acids. CDR3 DNA only is kept here, 42 bases in frame from base 1. Turning to this clone: Its recognized antigen is unknown. The sample holds no much larger clone one base away, and base qualities are not on file.

The chain was built from TRBV11-2 and TRBJ2-7; a stretch of 7 junction bases matches TRBD1. The receptor was isolated from a human donor in good health. Sequenced input: T cells isolated from PBMCs. For the CDR3, the sequence is CASSWGTVSYEQYF. The base sequence is TGTGCCAGCAGCTGGGGGACAGTGAGCTACGAGCAGTACTTC.